This T cell receptor beta chain was retrieved from a study of blood T cell repertoires in COVID-19. The Seattle patients joined while their infection was active and were tracked longitudinally afterward. Only in-frame clones appear in the TCRdb table, and some are missing; sequencing was by immunoSEQ multiplex PCR. This table has 210,000 or so clones, approximately 90% appearing once. The clonotype was recovered from a man between 25 and 39 years old with COVID-19, enrolled during active disease. The sequenced material came from peripheral blood.

CDR3 bases: TGTGCCACCAGCAGAGGCGCGGGTCCGAACACTGAAGCTTTCTTT. This sequence encodes CATSRGAGPNTEAFF. The V and J genes are TRBV15 and TRBJ1-1; no reliable D call. The germline V gene encodes CDR1 LNHNV and CDR2 YYDKDF (reference sequence). The CDR3 is made up of 15 amino acids. V was cut by 1 base and J by 1 base, with 10 bases left in between.